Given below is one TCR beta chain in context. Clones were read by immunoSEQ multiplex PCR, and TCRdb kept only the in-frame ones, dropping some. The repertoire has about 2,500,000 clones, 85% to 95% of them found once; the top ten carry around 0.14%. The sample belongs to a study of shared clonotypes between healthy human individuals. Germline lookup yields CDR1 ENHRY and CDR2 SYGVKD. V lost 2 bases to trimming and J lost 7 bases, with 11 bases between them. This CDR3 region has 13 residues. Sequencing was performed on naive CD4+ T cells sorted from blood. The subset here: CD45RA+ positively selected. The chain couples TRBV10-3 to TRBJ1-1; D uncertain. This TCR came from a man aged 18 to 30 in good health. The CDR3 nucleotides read TGTGCCATCAGTGAGGAAAGTCAGGTTGAAGCTTTCTTT. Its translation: CAISEESQVEAFF.